Listed here are 12 T cell receptor beta chains from one sample, sequenced in a study of blood T cell repertoires in COVID-19. The method was immunoSEQ multiplex PCR; TCRdb's version includes in-frame clones alone and lacks a portion of them. The table includes around 250,000 clones, around 90% detected once. The sample comprised PBMCs or T cells enriched from blood (not recorded which). All receptors derive from a woman aged 35 to 49 who had been exposed to COVID-19.

This chain uses TRBV30 with TRBJ2-2, with a tentative D call TRBD1 (5 bases). The V gene lost 4 bases and the J gene lost 6 bases, with 9 bases spanning the gap. CDR1 is GTSNPN and CDR2 is SVGIG in the germline V gene (reference sequence). The CDR3 length is 12 residues. The CDR3 coding sequence is TGTGCCTGGAAAACGACAGCCGGGGAGCTGTTTTTT. Its translation: CAWKTTAGELFF.

The CDR3 protein is CASYSPGTEAFF. The CDR3 region has the DNA TGTGCCAGCTACAGTCCGGGGACTGAAGCTTTCTTT. The chain carries TRBV18 and TRBJ1-1; no clear D. Germline CDR1 is KGHSH and CDR2 is LQKENI. With 7 bases removed from V and 5 bases from J, the gap between germline ends came to 11 bases. This CDR3 contains 12 residues.

This chain uses TRBV15 with TRBJ1-4; 7 bases are shared with TRBD1. The CDR3 runs 17 residues. Germline loops: CDR1 LNHNV, CDR2 YYDKDF (reference sequence). V dropped 5 bases and J dropped 8; count of bases not matched to a gene: 17. CDR3 coding DNA: TGTGCCACCAGCCCCCCAGCGAGAAGACAGGGTGGGGAAAAACTGTTTTTT. As protein: CATSPPARRQGGEKLFF.

The CDR3 region is CASSLMGLAGSPGELFF. DNA of the CDR3: TGTGCCAGCAGCTTAATGGGACTAGCCGGTTCCCCCGGGGAGCTGTTTTTT. The V and J genes are TRBV7-3 and TRBJ2-2, with 9 positions matching TRBD2. Germline CDR1 and CDR2: SGHTA and FQGTGA. After removal of 1 base from V and 6 bases from J, the junction contained 9 bases not matched to a gene. There are 17 residues in the CDR3.

This clone was picked up a small number of times. The CDR3 is CASSRRIPEAFF. The CDR3 DNA is TGTGCCAGCAGTCGCAGGATTCCTGAAGCTTTCTTT. The chain recombines TRBV6-5 with TRBJ1-1, with D uncertain. Trimming took 5 bases from V and 6 from J, leaving 10 bases between them. The CDR3 has 12 residues. Per germline, CDR1 MNHEY and CDR2 SVGAGI.

The chain employs TRBV19 and TRBJ1-5; 8 positions match TRBD1. Germline CDR1 is LNHDA and CDR2 is SQIVND (reference sequence). V trimming: 5 bases; J trimming: 0 bases; junction bases outside the gene matches: 12. CDR3 length equals 18 residues. CDR3 nucleotides: TGTGCCAGTAGTTCAGATATGACAGGGGACTATAGCAATCAGCCCCAGCATTTT. Its translation: CASSSDMTGDYSNQPQHF.

The V call is TRBV19, the J call TRBJ1-2; D may be TRBD1 (5 bases). Germline V gives CDR1 LNHDA, CDR2 SQIVND (reference sequence). CDR3 length equals 16 residues. V was pared by 3 bases and J by 7 bases, with 21 bases between. CDR3 sequence (DNA): TGTGCCAGTAGTATTCTGAGTGTGGCAGGGATCGGTGGCTACACCTTC. This codes for CASSILSVAGIGGYTF.

The chain joins TRBV6-5 to TRBJ1-6; 8 positions match TRBD1. The CDR3 is 15 amino acids. V lost 6 bases to trimming and J lost 12 bases; unmatched junction nucleotides: 13. In germline, CDR1 is MNHEY, CDR2 SVGAGI. The CDR3 DNA sequence: TGTGCCAGCAGACCCGACAGGGGCCCCCTGGGACCCCTCCACTTT. It encodes CASRPDRGPLGPLHF.

J is TRBJ1-1 and V is TRBV6-5, with D perhaps matching TRBD1 (5 bases). V shed 6 bases and J shed 0 bases, with 8 bases lying between them. Germline V gives CDR1 MNHEY, CDR2 SVGAGI. The CDR3 totals 13 residues. CDR3 region: CASRQDMNTEAFF. CDR3 nucleotide sequence: TGTGCCAGCAGACAGGACATGAACACTGAAGCTTTCTTT.

V gene TRBV2 combines with J gene TRBJ1-5, with D tentatively TRBD1 (5 bases). This CDR3 is 12 amino acids long. CDR1 and CDR2 (germline): SNHLY, FYNNEI. V was trimmed by 7 bases and J by 4 bases, leaving 8 bases between them. This chain's CDR3 is CASTTANQPQHF. In DNA, the CDR3 is TGTGCCAGCACGACAGCAAATCAGCCCCAGCATTTT.

J is TRBJ1-1 and V is TRBV19, with 8 bases fitting TRBD1. The trim removed 6 bases at V and 7 bases at J, leaving 7 bases unmatched. CDR3 length: 13 residues. Germline assignment: CDR1 LNHDA and CDR2 SQIVND (reference sequence). CDR3 DNA sequence: TGTGCCAGTAGATCCACAGGGGGTAGTGAAGCTTTCTTT. It yields the protein CASRSTGGSEAFF.

This clone turned up a few times. This chain links TRBV28 with TRBJ2-3; the D gene is possibly TRBD2 (5 bases). Germline V gives CDR1 MDHEN, CDR2 SYDVKM. There are 16 residues in the CDR3. The V end lost 3 bases, the J end lost 1 base, and 14 bases lay between the germline ends. The CDR3 sequence: CASSFSRVEGTDTQYF. CDR3 DNA: TGTGCCAGCAGTTTTTCTAGGGTGGAGGGCACAGATACGCAGTATTTT.